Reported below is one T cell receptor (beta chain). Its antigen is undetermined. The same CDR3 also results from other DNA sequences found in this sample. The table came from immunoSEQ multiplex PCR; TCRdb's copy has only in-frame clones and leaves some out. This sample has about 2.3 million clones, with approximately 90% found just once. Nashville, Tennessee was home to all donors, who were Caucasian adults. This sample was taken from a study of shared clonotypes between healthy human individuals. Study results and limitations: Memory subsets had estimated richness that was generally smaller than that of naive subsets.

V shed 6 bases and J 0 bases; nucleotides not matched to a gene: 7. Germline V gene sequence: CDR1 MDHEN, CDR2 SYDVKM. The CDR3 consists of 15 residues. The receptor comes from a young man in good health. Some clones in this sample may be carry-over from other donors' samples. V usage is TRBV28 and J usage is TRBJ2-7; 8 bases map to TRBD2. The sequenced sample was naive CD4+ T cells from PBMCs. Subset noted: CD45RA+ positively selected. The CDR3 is CASSRTGGTSYEQYF. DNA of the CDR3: TGTGCCAGCAGCCGGACGGGGGGGACCTCCTACGAGCAGTACTTC.